This record concerns one TCR beta chain sequence. This sample was taken from a study of shared clonotypes between healthy human individuals. Assay: immunoSEQ multiplex PCR; the TCRdb copy retains only in-frame clones and omits some. The repertoire includes fewer than 1.6 million clones, around 98.5% of them detected once, and approximately 0.4% sits in the top ten. There are 15 residues in the CDR3. V was clipped by 2 bases and J by 0 bases, with 9 bases between them. The germline V gene encodes CDR1 ENHRY and CDR2 SYGVKD. The chain is built from TRBV10-3 and TRBJ2-3; D unresolved. The sequenced material came from naive CD4+ T cells sorted from blood. The subset was: CD45RA+ positively selected. This receptor was taken from a man aged 25 to 40 in good health. The CDR3, as DNA: TGTGCCATCAGTGAGACGCGCGGTAGCACAGATACGCAGTATTTT. Its protein product is CAISETRGSTDTQYF.